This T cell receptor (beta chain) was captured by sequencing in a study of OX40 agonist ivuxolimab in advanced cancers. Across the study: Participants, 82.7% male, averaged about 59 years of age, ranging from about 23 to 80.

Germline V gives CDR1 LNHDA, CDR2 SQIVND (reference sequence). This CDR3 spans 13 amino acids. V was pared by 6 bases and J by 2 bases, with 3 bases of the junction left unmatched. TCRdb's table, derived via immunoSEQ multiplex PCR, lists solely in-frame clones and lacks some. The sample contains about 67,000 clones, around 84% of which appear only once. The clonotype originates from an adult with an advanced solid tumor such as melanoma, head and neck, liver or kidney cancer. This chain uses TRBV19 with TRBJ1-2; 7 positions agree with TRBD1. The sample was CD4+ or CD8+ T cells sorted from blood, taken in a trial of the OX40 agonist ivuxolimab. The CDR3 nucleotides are TGTGCCAGTAGGGCGACAGGGAACTATGGCTACACCTTC. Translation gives CASRATGNYGYTF. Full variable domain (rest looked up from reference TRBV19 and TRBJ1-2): DGGITQSPKYLFRKEGQNVTLSCEQNLNHDAMYWYRQDPGQGLRLIYYSQIVNDFQKGDIAEGYSVSREKKESFPLTVTSAQKNPTAFYLCASRATGNYGYTFGSGTRLTVV.